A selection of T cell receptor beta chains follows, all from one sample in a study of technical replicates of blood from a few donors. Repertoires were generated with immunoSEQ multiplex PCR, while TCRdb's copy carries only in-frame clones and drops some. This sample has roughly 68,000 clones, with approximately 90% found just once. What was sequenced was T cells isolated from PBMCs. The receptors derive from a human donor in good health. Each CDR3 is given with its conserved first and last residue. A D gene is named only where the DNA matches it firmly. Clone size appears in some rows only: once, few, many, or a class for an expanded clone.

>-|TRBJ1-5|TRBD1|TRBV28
CASSPGTASNQPQHF
TGTGCCAGCAGTCCCGGGACAGCGAGCAATCAGCCCCAGCATTTT
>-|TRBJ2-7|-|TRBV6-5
CASRLARGTYEQYF
TGTGCCAGCCGGCTTGCCAGGGGAACCTACGAGCAGTACTTC
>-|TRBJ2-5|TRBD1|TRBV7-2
CASSSLAGDRGQYF
TGTGCCAGCAGCTCACTCGCGGGGGACAGGGGGCAGTACTTC
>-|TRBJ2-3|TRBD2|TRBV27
CARGLAGDLGTDTQYF
TGTGCCCGGGGACTAGCGGGAGACCTTGGAACAGATACGCAGTATTTT
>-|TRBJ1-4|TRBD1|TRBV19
CATADRVGQEKLFF
TGTGCCACCGCGGACAGGGTGGGCCAGGAAAAACTGTTTTTT
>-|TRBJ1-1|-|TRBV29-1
CSTPLGGTNTEAFF
TGCAGCACCCCACTGGGGGGTACGAACACTGAAGCTTTCTTT
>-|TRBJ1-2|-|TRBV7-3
CASSLEGDYGYTF
TGTGCCAGCAGCTTAGAGGGGGACTATGGCTACACCTTC
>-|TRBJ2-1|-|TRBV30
CAWGLIEQFF
TGTGCCTGGGGCCTCATAGAGCAGTTCTTC
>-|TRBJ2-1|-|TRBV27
CASSGRWDSSYNEQFF
TGTGCCAGCAGTGGGAGGTGGGACAGCTCCTACAATGAGCAGTTCTTC
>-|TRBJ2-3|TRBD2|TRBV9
CASSPQTRASGRNTQYF
TGTGCCAGCAGCCCACAAACACGGGCTAGCGGGAGGAATACGCAGTATTTT
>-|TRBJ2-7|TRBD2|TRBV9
CASSLGTSGSYEQYF
TGTGCCAGCAGCCTAGGGACTAGCGGGAGCTACGAGCAGTACTTC
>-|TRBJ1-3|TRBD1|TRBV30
CAWNPDRGLGNTIYF
TGTGCCTGGAATCCTGACAGGGGGCTCGGAAACACCATATATTTT
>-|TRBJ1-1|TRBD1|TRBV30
CAWSRTGIPEAFF
TGTGCCTGGAGTCGGACAGGGATCCCTGAAGCTTTCTTT
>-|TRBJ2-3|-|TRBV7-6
CASSHRVGTDTQYF
TGTGCCAGCAGCCACAGGGTGGGCACAGATACGCAGTATTTT
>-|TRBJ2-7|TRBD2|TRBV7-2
CASSPIPGLVSEQYF
TGTGCCAGCAGCCCTATTCCGGGACTAGTTTCCGAGCAGTACTTC
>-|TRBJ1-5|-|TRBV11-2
CASSLDLGQPQHF
TGTGCCAGCAGCTTAGACCTAGGACAGCCCCAGCATTTT
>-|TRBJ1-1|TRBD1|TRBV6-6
CASRSGTGAVNTEAFF
TGTGCCAGCAGGTCCGGGACAGGGGCGGTGAACACTGAAGCTTTCTTT
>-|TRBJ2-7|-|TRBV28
CASSSPRGGGRGNEQYF
TGTGCCAGCAGTTCTCCCCGAGGGGGGGGGCGCGGGAACGAGCAGTACTTC
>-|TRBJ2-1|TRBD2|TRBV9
CASSPLLAGEQFF
TGTGCCAGCAGCCCACTCCTAGCGGGTGAGCAGTTCTTC
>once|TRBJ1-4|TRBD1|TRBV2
CASNRGKYEKLFF
TGTGCCAGCAACAGGGGGAAGTATGAAAAACTGTTTTTT
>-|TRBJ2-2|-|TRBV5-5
CASSGAITGELFF
TGTGCCAGCAGCGGGGCAATCACCGGGGAGCTGTTTTTT
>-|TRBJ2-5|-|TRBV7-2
CASSPGAFVETQYF
TGTGCCAGCAGCCCAGGTGCGTTTGTGGAGACCCAGTACTTC
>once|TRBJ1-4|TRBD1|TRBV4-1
CASSHNSRDRYEKLFF
TGCGCCAGCAGCCATAATTCCCGGGACAGATATGAAAAACTGTTTTTT
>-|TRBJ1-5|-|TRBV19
CASSIEPGGNQPQHF
TGTGCCAGTAGTATAGAGCCCGGGGGCAATCAGCCCCAGCATTTT
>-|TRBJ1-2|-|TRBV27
CASSLSQGNGYTF
TGTGCCAGCAGTTTAAGTCAGGGGAATGGCTACACCTTC
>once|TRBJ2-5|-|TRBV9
CASSVAGDLETQYF
TGTGCCAGCAGCGTAGCGGGGGACCTGGAGACCCAGTACTTC
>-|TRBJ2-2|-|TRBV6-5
CASSVQGNTGELFF
TGTGCCAGCAGTGTCCAGGGGAACACCGGGGAGCTGTTTTTT
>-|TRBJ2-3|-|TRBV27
CASSLSNLIGGVPDTQYF
TGTGCCAGCAGTTTATCGAACTTAATTGGAGGGGTCCCAGATACGCAGTATTTT
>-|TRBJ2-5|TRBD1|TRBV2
CASTGQGVTETQYF
TGTGCCAGCACGGGACAGGGGGTGACGGAGACCCAGTACTTC
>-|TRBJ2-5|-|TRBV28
CASSLTGKFGETQYF
TGTGCCAGCAGTTTAACAGGGAAGTTTGGAGAGACCCAGTACTTC
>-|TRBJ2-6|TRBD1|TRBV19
CASSTPRDSRYGYGANVLTF
TGTGCCAGTAGTACTCCTAGGGACAGCCGGTATGGGTATGGGGCCAACGTCCTGACTTTC
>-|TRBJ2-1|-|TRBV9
CASSVDWAFYNEQFF
TGTGCCAGCAGCGTAGATTGGGCCTTCTACAATGAGCAGTTCTTC
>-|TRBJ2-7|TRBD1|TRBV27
CATRQGWNEQYF
TGTGCCACCCGACAGGGATGGAACGAGCAGTACTTC
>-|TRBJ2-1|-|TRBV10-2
CASSAGTGFYNEQFF
TGCGCCAGCAGCGCCGGGACTGGGTTCTACAATGAGCAGTTCTTC
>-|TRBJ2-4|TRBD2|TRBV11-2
CASSLGLAVNIQYF
TGTGCCAGCAGCTTGGGACTAGCGGTAAACATTCAGTACTTC